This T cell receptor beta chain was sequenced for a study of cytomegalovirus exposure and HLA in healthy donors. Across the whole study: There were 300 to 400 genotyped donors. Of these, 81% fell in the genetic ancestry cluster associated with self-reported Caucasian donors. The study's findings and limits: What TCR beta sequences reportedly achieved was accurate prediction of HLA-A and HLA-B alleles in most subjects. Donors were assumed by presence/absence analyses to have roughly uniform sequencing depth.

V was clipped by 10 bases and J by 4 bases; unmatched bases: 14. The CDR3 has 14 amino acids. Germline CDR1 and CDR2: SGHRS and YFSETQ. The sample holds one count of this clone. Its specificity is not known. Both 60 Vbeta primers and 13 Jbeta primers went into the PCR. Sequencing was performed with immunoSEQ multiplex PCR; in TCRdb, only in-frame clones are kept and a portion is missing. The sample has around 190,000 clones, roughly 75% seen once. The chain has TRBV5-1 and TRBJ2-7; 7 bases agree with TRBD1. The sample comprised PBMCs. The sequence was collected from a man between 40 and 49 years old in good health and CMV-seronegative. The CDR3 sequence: CAGDDREERYEQYF. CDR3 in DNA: TGCGCCGGGGACGACAGGGAAGAACGATACGAGCAGTACTTC. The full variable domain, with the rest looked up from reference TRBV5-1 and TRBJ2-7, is KAGVTQTPRYLIKTRGQQVTLSCSPISGHRSVSWYQQTPGQGLQFLFEYFSETQRNKGNFPGRFSGRQFSNSRSEMNVSTLELGDSALYLCAGDDREERYEQYFGPGTRLTVT.